What follows are 20 T cell receptor beta chains derived from one specimen sequenced in a study of sequential checkpoint blockade in melanoma. This sample's treatment: randomized to nivolumab then ipilimumab (arm A) or the reverse (arm B). Assay: immunoSEQ multiplex PCR; the TCRdb copy retains only in-frame clones and omits some. The sample lists under 25,000 clones, more than 70% occurring once. Sequencing used CD8+ T cells sorted from blood (inferred from file names), obtained from a patient given nivolumab and ipilimumab in sequence. These receptors were taken from a human donor with melanoma.

The chain employs TRBV27 and TRBJ1-2, with D hard to call. Trimming removed 4 bases from V and 1 base from J, with 13 bases in between. Germline V gene lookup returns CDR1 MNHEY and CDR2 SMNVEV (reference sequence). The CDR3 runs 15 residues. CDR3: CASSSILTSNYGYTF. In DNA, the CDR3 is TGTGCCAGCAGTTCAATCCTCACAAGTAACTATGGCTACACCTTC.

This chain uses TRBV10-1 with TRBJ1-2; TRBD1 might be the D (6 bases). CDR1 is WNHNN, CDR2 SYGVQD, per germline (reference sequence). V lost 2 bases and J 13 bases, leaving 20 bases between the germline ends. This CDR3 has 14 amino acids. CDR3 coding DNA: TGCGCCAGCAGTGAGCCGGACAGCTTCTCCAGAGGCACCTTC. Its translation: CASSEPDSFSRGTF.

This chain links TRBV7-8 with TRBJ2-7; 7 bases match TRBD1. The J segment lost 3 bases and the V segment lost 2 bases, leaving 7 bases of the junction unmatched. The length of the CDR3 is 15 residues. CDR1 and CDR2 from the germline V gene are SGHVS and FQNEAQ. CDR3 amino acids: CASSLRQGVIYEQYF. In DNA form, the CDR3 reads TGTGCCAGCAGCTTAAGACAGGGAGTTATCTACGAGCAGTACTTC. The entire variable domain, with the rest obtained from reference TRBV7-8 and TRBJ2-7, is as follows: GAGVSQSPRYKVAKRGQDVALRCDPISGHVSLFWYQQALGQGPEFLTYFQNEAQLDKSGLPSDRFFAERPEGSVSTLKIQRTQQEDSAVYLCASSLRQGVIYEQYFGPGTRLTVT.

This chain joins TRBV15 and TRBJ1-2, with D unclear. Germline V lookup: CDR1 LNHNV, CDR2 YYDKDF (reference sequence). The CDR3 runs to 16 residues. V lost 0 bases to trimming and J lost 7 bases, with 18 bases between them. CDR3: CATSRDLVGGVAGYTF. CDR3 DNA: TGTGCCACCAGCAGAGATCTGGTGGGAGGTGTGGCTGGCTACACCTTC.

The V gene is TRBV27, the J gene TRBJ1-6; TRBD1 matches at 8 bases. J lost 2 bases, V lost 9 bases, and 6 bases had no gene match. The length of the CDR3 is 15 residues. Germline CDR1 and CDR2: MNHEY and SMNVEV (reference sequence). In nucleotides, the CDR3 is TGTGCCAGTACAGGGGGAGTCCCCTATAATTCACCCCTCCACTTT. Its protein product is CASTGGVPYNSPLHF.

The J gene is TRBJ2-7, the V gene TRBV5-6, with TRBD1 matching 7 bases. CDR3 size: 13 residues. V dropped 4 bases and J dropped 5; count of bases not matched to a gene: 6. Germline loops: CDR1 SGHDT, CDR2 YYEEEE. CDR3 bases: TGTGCCAGCAGCCTGACAGGGCCCCACGAGCAGTACTTC. Its protein is CASSLTGPHEQYF.

The CDR3 DNA is TGTGCCAGCAGCGTGTGGGAGGGCGGGATAGGAACTAATGAAAAACTGTTTTTT. This sequence encodes CASSVWEGGIGTNEKLFF. The chain joins TRBV9 to TRBJ1-4; D gene unclear. Trimming removed 2 bases from V and 1 base from J, with 18 bases in between. The germline V gene has CDR1 SGDLS and CDR2 YYNGEE. The CDR3 runs 18 residues. The full variable domain, in which reference TRBV9 and TRBJ1-4 provide the parts outside the CDR3, is DSGVTQTPKHLITATGQRVTLRCSPRSGDLSVYWYQQSLDQGLQFLIQYYNGEERAKGNILERFSAQQFPDLHSELNLSSLELGDSALYFCASSVWEGGIGTNEKLFFGSGTQLSVL.

The V gene is TRBV29-1, the J gene TRBJ1-5; the match to TRBD1 covers 7 bases. Germline CDR1 reads SQVTM; CDR2 reads ANQGSEA. V lost 4 bases and J lost 5; bases outside the gene matches: 5. The CDR3 loop spans 13 amino acids. In nucleotides, the CDR3 is TGCAGCGTTGGTGACAGGGTGGATCAGCCCCAGCATTTT. Amino acid sequence: CSVGDRVDQPQHF.

Here the CDR3 DNA reads TGTGCCAGCAGCTTCTATACAGACTATAATTCACCCCTCCACTTT. Its translation is CASSFYTDYNSPLHF. The genes are TRBV11-2 and TRBJ1-6; no clear D gene. This CDR3 is 15 amino acids long. Deletions cut 3 bases from V and 3 bases from J, with 9 bases between. Germline V CDR1 and CDR2: SGHAT, FQNNGV. Drawing the rest from reference TRBV11-2 and TRBJ1-6, the complete variable domain is EAGVAQSPRYKIIEKRQSVAFWCNPISGHATLYWYQQILGQGPKLLIQFQNNGVVDDSQLPKDRFSAERLKGVDSTLKIQPAKLEDSAVYLCASSFYTDYNSPLHFGNGTRLTVT.

CDR3 in amino acids: CASSLDTWERGYTF. DNA for the CDR3: TGTGCCAGCAGTTTAGACACCTGGGAGCGGGGCTACACCTTC. This sequence joins TRBV28 and TRBJ1-2; D is uncertain. CDR1 is MDHEN, CDR2 SYDVKM, per germline. The V and J ends lost 2 bases and 8 bases respectively, with 15 bases between them. The length of the CDR3 is 14 residues.

The chain carries TRBV19 and TRBJ1-2; no clear D. The CDR3 loop spans 13 amino acids. Germline CDR1 LNHDA, CDR2 SQIVND (reference sequence). V was trimmed by 5 bases and J by 4 bases, leaving 11 bases between them. DNA of the CDR3: TGTGCCAGTAGTGAGGCGGCCGTCTATGGCTACACCTTC. This sequence encodes CASSEAAVYGYTF.

As DNA, the CDR3 is TGTGCCAGCAGGCCTACCGAGACAGGTCTCTGGATGAACACTGAAGCTTTCTTT. Encoded protein: CASRPTETGLWMNTEAFF. This chain uses TRBV28 with TRBJ1-1, with D perhaps TRBD1 (6 bases). With 6 bases removed from V and 0 bases from J, the gap between germline ends came to 23 bases. The CDR3 runs to 18 residues. From germline, CDR1 is MDHEN and CDR2 SYDVKM.

The chain joins TRBV6-1 to TRBJ1-2; D is possibly TRBD1 (6 bases). CDR1 is MNHNS, CDR2 SASEGT, per germline. V was pared by 7 bases and J by 8 bases, with 17 bases between. The CDR3 loop spans 13 amino acids. The CDR3 is CASTLRQGSGYTF. In DNA, the CDR3 is TGTGCCAGCACCCTAAGGCAGGGGTCCGGCTACACCTTC.

The table lists this clone with a count of one. The CDR3 reads CASSLALDSYEQYF. As DNA, the CDR3 is TGTGCCAGCAGCTTAGCGCTAGACAGCTACGAGCAGTACTTC. The chain couples TRBV7-8 to TRBJ2-7; perhaps TRBD1 as D (5 bases). This CDR3 region has 14 residues. The V end was cut by 0 bases, the J end by 3 bases, with 9 bases between. The germline V gene has CDR1 SGHVS and CDR2 FQNEAQ.

The chain joins TRBV27 to TRBJ2-7, with TRBD1 identical over 7 bases. Germline CDR1 is MNHEY and CDR2 is SMNVEV (reference sequence). The V gene end was trimmed by 8 bases and the J gene end by 0 bases; junction bases not matched to a gene: 7. This CDR3 region has 14 residues. The CDR3: CASSWAGGSYEQYF. CDR3 nucleotide sequence: TGTGCCAGCTCATGGGCAGGGGGCTCCTACGAGCAGTACTTC.

The sample holds a few counts of this clone. The chain combines TRBV15 with TRBJ2-7; D perhaps matches TRBD1 (5 bases). This CDR3 has 14 amino acids. V was shortened by 8 bases and J by 0 bases, with 14 bases between the two germline ends. Germline CDR1 LNHNV, CDR2 YYDKDF (reference sequence). CDR3 nucleotide sequence: TGTGCCACCGCATTGGGGCCCAGCTCCTACGAGCAGTACTTC. This sequence encodes CATALGPSSYEQYF.

This rearrangement joins TRBV19 to TRBJ2-3; D gene uncertain. Trimming removed 3 bases from V and 2 bases from J, with 12 bases in between. The length of the CDR3 is 15 residues. From germline, CDR1 is LNHDA and CDR2 SQIVND (reference sequence). In nucleotides, the CDR3 is TGTGCCAGTAGTATCTCCCTACTGGTCACAGATACGCAGTATTTT. Protein: CASSISLLVTDTQYF.

This chain joins TRBV19 and TRBJ1-5; 8 bases are shared with TRBD1. V lost 10 bases, J lost 0 bases, and 14 bases stayed unmatched. The CDR3 extends over 17 amino acids. CDR1 and CDR2 from the germline V gene are LNHDA and SQIVND (reference sequence). Here the CDR3 reads CATGEKQGEYSNQPQHF. The CDR3 DNA reads as TGTGCCACGGGGGAGAAACAGGGGGAATATAGCAATCAGCCCCAGCATTTT. Filled out from reference TRBV19 and TRBJ1-5, the complete variable domain reads DGGITQSPKYLFRKEGQNVTLSCEQNLNHDAMYWYRQDPGQGLRLIYYSQIVNDFQKGDIAEGYSVSREKKESFPLTVTSAQKNPTAFYLCATGEKQGEYSNQPQHFGDGTRLSIL.

This chain links TRBV2 with TRBJ1-4; D ambiguous. The length of the CDR3 is 13 residues. Germline values: CDR1 SNHLY, CDR2 FYNNEI. V lost 6 bases and J 5 bases, leaving 10 bases between the germline ends. The chain's CDR3 is CASRETGNEKLFF. The CDR3 DNA reads TGTGCCAGCAGGGAGACTGGGAATGAAAAACTGTTTTTT.

The chain carries TRBV19 and TRBJ2-7, with D maybe TRBD2 (5 bases). This CDR3 spans 15 amino acids. V lost 2 bases to trimming and J lost 3 bases, with 14 bases between them. Looked up from germline, CDR1 is LNHDA and CDR2 is SQIVND (reference sequence). The DNA for the CDR3 is TGTGCCAGTAGTATAACTCCCGGAGAGGGCTACGAGCAGTACTTC. This translates into CASSITPGEGYEQYF. The variable domain in full, completed from reference TRBV19 and TRBJ2-7, reads DGGITQSPKYLFRKEGQNVTLSCEQNLNHDAMYWYRQDPGQGLRLIYYSQIVNDFQKGDIAEGYSVSREKKESFPLTVTSAQKNPTAFYLCASSITPGEGYEQYFGPGTRLTVT.